One sample yielded the 12 T cell receptor beta chains listed below, sequenced in a study of regulatory T cells in long-lasting Graves disease. As to time point: newly diagnosed GD, antithyroid drugs for less than 3 months. From PBMCs, RNA was extracted and then used to make the TCR library. Construction of TCR beta libraries relied on iRepertoire HTBI primers and on Arm-PCR targeting CDR3 regions. TCRdb analysed the multiplex PCR reads with MiXCR anew, one entry per CDR3 protein. This sample has hundreds of thousands of distinct CDR3 sequences, with roughly 15% found just once. Sample: peripheral blood mononuclear cells (PBMCs), taken at new diagnosis, from a patient treated with antithyroid drugs. These receptors were collected from a female donor with Graves disease.

This clonotype was detected many times. The chain employs TRBV9 and TRBJ2-5; 9 bases are shared with TRBD2. Germline-derived CDR1 and CDR2 are SGDLS and YYNGEE. This CDR3 has 16 amino acids. The V gene end was trimmed by 0 bases and the J gene end by 4 bases; junction bases not matched to a gene: 7. The CDR3 loop is CASSVGGLARGETQYF. The CDR3 coding sequence is TGTGCCAGCAGCGTAGGTGGACTAGCGAGGGGAGAGACCCAGTACTTC.

The chain is built from TRBV12-3 or TRBV12-4 and TRBJ1-1; possible D gene TRBD1, 5 bases. The length of the CDR3 is 15 residues. Trimming stripped 2 bases from V and 3 bases from J, with 13 bases between. Here the CDR3 reads CASSLQGAVDTEAFF. DNA of the CDR3: TGTGCCAGCAGTTTACAAGGGGCGGTGGACACTGAAGCTTTCTTT.

In its sample, this clonotype was seen many times. The chain carries TRBV3-1 and TRBJ2-3, with TRBD2 identical over 10 bases. With V trimmed by 0 bases and J by 2 bases, 8 bases remained unmatched. The CDR3 consists of 18 residues. Germline V CDR1 and CDR2: LGHDT, YNNKEL (reference sequence). The CDR3 protein is CASSQDNRAGGFTDTQYF. DNA of the CDR3: TGTGCCAGCAGCCAAGATAATCGAGCGGGAGGGTTCACAGATACGCAGTATTTT.

This clonotype was detected many times. V and J are TRBV27 and TRBJ2-7; D gene unclear. Germline values: CDR1 MNHEY, CDR2 SMNVEV (reference sequence). The V end was cut by 6 bases, the J end by 4 bases, with 7 bases between. The CDR3 spans 11 residues. CDR3: CASRGGYEQYF. The CDR3 nucleotides are TGTGCCAGCAGGGGTGGTTACGAGCAGTACTTC.

At least ten counts were recorded for this clonotype. The gene calls are TRBV15 and TRBJ1-4; 7 positions agree with TRBD1. Germline V gene data show CDR1 as LNHNV and CDR2 as YYDKDF (reference sequence). This CDR3 comprises 16 residues. After removal of 2 bases from V and 4 bases from J, the junction contained 7 bases not matched to a gene. This chain's CDR3 is CATSRWRQGHNEKLFF. CDR3 DNA sequence: TGTGCCACCAGCAGATGGCGACAGGGCCATAATGAAAAACTGTTTTTT.

This clonotype came up many times. This chain joins TRBV28 and TRBJ1-6; D is unresolved. Between the trimmed V and J ends, which lost 3 bases and 10 bases, there was a span of 13 bases. CDR1 is MDHEN, CDR2 SYDVKM, per germline. This CDR3 comprises 14 residues. The CDR3, as DNA: TGTGCCAGCAGTTTCGACAATTCAGTATCACCCCTCCACTTT. It yields the protein CASSFDNSVSPLHF.

This clonotype was found many times. The chain links TRBV2 to TRBJ1-1, with no clear D. The CDR3 is made up of 13 amino acids. Germline V gives CDR1 SNHLY, CDR2 FYNNEI. The germline V and J ends were trimmed by 2 bases and 1 base, with 5 bases remaining between them. The CDR3: CASSEISNTEAFF. The DNA for the CDR3 is TGTGCCAGCAGTGAAATATCGAACACTGAAGCTTTCTTT. Filled out from reference TRBV2 and TRBJ1-1, the complete variable domain reads EPEVTQTPSHQVTQMGQEVILRCVPISNHLYFYWYRQILGQKVEFLVSFYNNEISEKSEIFDDQFSVERPDGSNFTLKIRSTKLEDSAMYFCASSEISNTEAFFGQGTRLTVV.

The sample holds many counts of this clonotype. This rearrangement joins TRBV7-2 to TRBJ2-3, with 9 bases fitting TRBD2. The CDR3 runs 18 residues. Unmatched junction bases numbered 15, after V lost 6 bases and J lost 2 bases. CDR1 and CDR2 (germline): SGHTA, FQGNSA. CDR3 in DNA: TGTGCCAGCAGACAAAATGGGGGGCTAGCGGGATACACAGATACGCAGTATTTT. Residues: CASRQNGGLAGYTDTQYF.

The rearrangement links TRBV7-3 to TRBJ2-7; the match to TRBD2 covers 9 bases. Germline V CDR1 and CDR2: SGHTA, FQGTGA. Trimming cost V 2 bases and J 4 bases; bases outside gene matches: 6. The CDR3 has 15 residues. The CDR3, as DNA: TGTGCCAGCAGCTTATCTAGCGGGAAGGAGTACGAGCAGTACTTC. Translating gives CASSLSSGKEYEQYF.

The sample holds a few counts of this clonotype. The CDR3 is CASSLDRSSGNTIYF. CDR3 nucleotides: TGTGCCAGCTCACTCGACAGAAGCTCTGGAAACACCATATATTTT. The genes are TRBV18 and TRBJ1-3; D might be TRBD1 (5 bases). V lost 4 bases and J 0 bases, leaving 10 bases between the germline ends. CDR3 size: 15 residues. From germline, CDR1 is KGHSH and CDR2 LQKENI.

This clonotype has ten or more counts. V is TRBV7-9 and J is TRBJ1-4; 8 positions agree with TRBD1. The germline V gene encodes CDR1 SEHNR and CDR2 FQNEAQ (reference sequence). The V segment lost 3 bases and the J segment 2 bases; nucleotides outside the gene matches: 5. The CDR3 totals 16 residues. For the CDR3, the DNA is TGTGCCAGCAGCTTGGACAGGGCTGGGACTAATGAAAAACTGTTTTTT. Its protein product is CASSLDRAGTNEKLFF.

At least ten counts were recorded for this clonotype. The CDR3 spells CASSLDVGAGNEQFF. The CDR3, as DNA: TGTGCCAGCAGCTTAGACGTAGGTGCGGGAAATGAGCAGTTCTTC. The chain joins TRBV7-2 to TRBJ2-1; a weak D match, TRBD2 (6 bases). The CDR3 is 15 residues long. Trimming took off 1 base at V and 7 bases at J, with 14 bases between the two ends. Germline CDR1 and CDR2: SGHTA and FQGNSA.